This is a list of T cell receptor beta chains from one sample in a study of blood T cell repertoires in COVID-19. Assay used: immunoSEQ multiplex PCR; TCRdb lists only in-frame clones, some missing. The data contain about 150,000 clones, 75% to 90% of them singletons. Sequenced: PBMCs or T cells enriched from blood (not recorded which). Receptor source: a middle-aged man who had recovered from COVID-19. CDR3s include the opening cysteine and the closing phenylalanine or tryptophan. A D gene is named only where the DNA matches it firmly. Some rows mark clone size as missing; the rest say once, few, many or name a class of expanded clone.

abundance	j_gene	v_gene	d_gene	CDR3nt	CDR3aa
.	TRBJ1-1	TRBV28	.	TGTGCCAGCGGACAAACACTGAACACTGAAGCTTTCTTT	CASGQTLNTEAFF
.	TRBJ1-5	TRBV6-5	TRBD1	TGTGCCAGCAGTTTCGACAGGGATGATCAGCCCCAGCATTTT	CASSFDRDDQPQHF
.	TRBJ2-3	TRBV13	TRBD2	TGTGCCAGCAGCCTAGGACTAGCGGCCTACACAGATACGCAGTATTTT	CASSLGLAAYTDTQYF
.	TRBJ2-7	TRBV28	TRBD1	TGTGCCAGCAGTTTATGGGCAGGGGGTGGCCGTGGCAGGTCCTACGAGCAGTACTTC	CASSLWAGGGRGRSYEQYF
.	TRBJ2-5	TRBV3-1/TRBV3-2	.	TGTGCCAGCAGCCAAGTCTCGGGGACCCAGTACTTC	CASSQVSGTQYF
.	TRBJ1-2	TRBV12-3/TRBV12-4	.	TGTGCCAGCAGTTTGCGGTGGCGCGGCTACACCTTC	CASSLRWRGYTF
few	TRBJ2-1	TRBV9	.	TGTGCCAGCAGCGTAGATGGGGCGGCCTACAATGAGCAGTTCTTC	CASSVDGAAYNEQFF
.	TRBJ1-1	TRBV4-1	.	TGCGCCAGCAGCCATCTCCGGACATATAGTATCACTGAAGCTTTCTTT	CASSHLRTYSITEAFF
.	TRBJ2-2	TRBV4-2	TRBD2	TGTGCCAGCAGCCAGGAAATAGCGGGGGGAATCACCGGGGAGCTGTTTTTT	CASSQEIAGGITGELFF
.	TRBJ1-5	TRBV28	.	TGTGCCAGTCCGAAAGGGAGGCACGGACGCAATCAGCCCCAGCATTTT	CASPKGRHGRNQPQHF
.	TRBJ2-1	TRBV6-5	.	TGTGCCAGCAGTTACTCGAGGGGGGGTGAGCAGTTCTTC	CASSYSRGGEQFF
.	TRBJ2-5	TRBV7-9	TRBD1	TGTGCCAGCAGCGCGGGACAGGGGAGGGAGACCCAGTACTTC	CASSAGQGRETQYF
.	TRBJ2-2	TRBV7-7	.	TGTGCCAGCAGCTTAGGACAAAACACCGGGGAGCTGTTTTTT	CASSLGQNTGELFF
.	TRBJ2-2	TRBV4-3	.	TGCGCCAGCAGCCAAGGGGGCAGGCTTAACACCGGGGAGCTGTTTTTT	CASSQGGRLNTGELFF
.	TRBJ1-2	TRBV18	TRBD1	TGTGCCAGCTCACCAGTGGGACAGGCCCCATTCTATGGCTACACCTTC	CASSPVGQAPFYGYTF
.	TRBJ1-1	TRBV18	.	TGTGCCAGCTCGCAAGGAATGGGGGGGGTTTCTTTCGGTACGGCTTTCTTT	CASSQGMGGVSFGTAFF
.	TRBJ1-5	TRBV19	TRBD1	TGTGCCAGTATCTCTACTGGGACAGGCTATCAGCCCCAGCATTTT	CASISTGTGYQPQHF
.	TRBJ2-1	TRBV7-6	TRBD2	TGTGCCAGCAGCACTCAGACTAGCGCCTACGAAAATGAGCAGTTCTTC	CASSTQTSAYENEQFF
.	TRBJ1-1	TRBV28	.	TGTGCCAGCAGTCCGCGTCCGGGAGTAGCGAACACTGAAGCTTTCTTT	CASSPRPGVANTEAFF
.	TRBJ2-3	TRBV9	.	TGTGCCAGCAGCCAGGGTACAGTAAGTGGAGATACGCAGTATTTT	CASSQGTVSGDTQYF
.	TRBJ2-2	TRBV7-3	.	TGTGCCAGCAGCTTAACCGCGGGCCCGATCTCCGGGGAGCTGTTTTTT	CASSLTAGPISGELFF
.	TRBJ2-1	TRBV14	.	TGTGCCAGCAGCCCTAGGCATGAGCAGTTCTTC	CASSPRHEQFF
.	TRBJ2-3	TRBV6-1	TRBD2	TGTGCCAGCAGTGGGTGGTTGCGGGGGATCACAGATACGCAGTATTTT	CASSGWLRGITDTQYF
.	TRBJ2-1	TRBV5-5	.	TGTGCCAGCAGGCCGCTAGCGTCTCACAATGAGCAGTTCTTC	CASRPLASHNEQFF
few	TRBJ1-1	TRBV27	.	TGTGCCAGCACTATTCCCGAAGCTTTCTTT	CASTIPEAFF
.	TRBJ1-6	TRBV10-3	TRBD1	TGTGCCATCAGTCGGACAGGGATCAATTCACCCCTCCACTTT	CAISRTGINSPLHF
.	TRBJ1-1	TRBV7-2	.	TGTGCCAGCAACTCAGGGATTAACACTGAAGCTTTCTTT	CASNSGINTEAFF
.	TRBJ1-2	TRBV6-6	.	TGTGCCAGCAGCCACCCCTGGGGGGGAGCTGACTATGGCTACACCTTC	CASSHPWGGADYGYTF
.	TRBJ2-3	TRBV29-1	TRBD1	TGCAGCGTCCCCGGGACAGGGGACACAGATACGCAGTATTTT	CSVPGTGDTDTQYF